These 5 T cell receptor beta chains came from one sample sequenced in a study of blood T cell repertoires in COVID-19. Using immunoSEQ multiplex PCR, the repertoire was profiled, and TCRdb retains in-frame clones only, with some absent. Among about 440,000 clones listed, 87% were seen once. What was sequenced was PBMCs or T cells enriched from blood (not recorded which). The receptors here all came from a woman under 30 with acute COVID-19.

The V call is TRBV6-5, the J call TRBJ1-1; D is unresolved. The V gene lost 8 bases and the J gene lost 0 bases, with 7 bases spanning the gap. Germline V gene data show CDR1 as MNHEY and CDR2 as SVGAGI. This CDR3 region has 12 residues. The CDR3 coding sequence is TGTGCCAGCGGAGGAATGAACACTGAAGCTTTCTTT. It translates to CASGGMNTEAFF.

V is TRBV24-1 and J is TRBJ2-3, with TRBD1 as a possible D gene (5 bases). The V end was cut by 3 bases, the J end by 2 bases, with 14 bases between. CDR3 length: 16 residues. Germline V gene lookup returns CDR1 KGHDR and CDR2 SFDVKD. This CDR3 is CATSDVAGRDTDTQYF. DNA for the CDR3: TGTGCCACCAGTGATGTTGCAGGGCGAGACACAGATACGCAGTATTTT.

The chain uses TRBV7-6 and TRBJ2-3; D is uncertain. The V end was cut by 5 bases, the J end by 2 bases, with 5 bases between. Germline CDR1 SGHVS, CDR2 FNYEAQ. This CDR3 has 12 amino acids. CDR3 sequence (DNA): TGTGCCAGCAGCCGCGACACAGATACGCAGTATTTT. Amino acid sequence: CASSRDTDTQYF.

CDR3 amino acids: CASSDENPRGHSPLHF. DNA of the CDR3: TGTGCCAGCAGTGACGAGAACCCCAGGGGCCATTCACCCCTCCACTTT. The chain has TRBV2 and TRBJ1-6; TRBD1 is a possible D gene (6 bases). Germline loops: CDR1 SNHLY, CDR2 FYNNEI. Trimming took 3 bases from V and 8 from J, leaving 17 bases between them. The CDR3 length is 16 residues.

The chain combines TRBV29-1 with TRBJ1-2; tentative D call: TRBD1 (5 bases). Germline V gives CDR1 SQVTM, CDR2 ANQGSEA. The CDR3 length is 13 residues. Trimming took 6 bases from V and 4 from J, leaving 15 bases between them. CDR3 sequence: CSVGQGRGYGYTF. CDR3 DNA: TGCAGCGTGGGGCAGGGTCGTGGCTATGGCTACACCTTC.